A single sample gave rise to the 18 T cell receptor beta chains below, sequenced in a study of cytomegalovirus exposure and HLA in healthy donors. PCR used 60 Vbeta primers and 13 Jbeta primers. The method was immunoSEQ multiplex PCR; TCRdb's version includes in-frame clones alone and lacks a portion of them. The sample has under 200,000 clones, about 81% seen once; the top ten hold 0.9% to 1%. The sample consisted of PBMCs. These receptors all come from a girl aged 2 to 9 in good health and CMV-seropositive.

Here the CDR3 DNA reads TGTGCCAGCAGTTCTAGACAGGGAGGCAATCAGCCCCAGCATTTT. Protein: CASSSRQGGNQPQHF. J is TRBJ1-5 and V is TRBV27; the match to TRBD1 covers 7 bases. The J segment lost 2 bases and the V segment lost 4 bases, leaving 5 bases of the junction unmatched. Germline loops: CDR1 MNHEY, CDR2 SMNVEV (reference sequence). The CDR3 is 15 residues long.

The gene calls are TRBV5-1 and TRBJ2-1, with a possible D match to TRBD1 (5 bases). Per the germline V gene, CDR1 is SGHRS and CDR2 is YFSETQ. The CDR3 is 13 residues long. V lost 4 bases to trimming and J lost 6 bases, with 11 bases between them. The CDR3 DNA reads as TGCGCCAGCAGCGATGGACACCCCAATGAGCAGTTCTTC. This encodes CASSDGHPNEQFF.

The chain joins TRBV27 to TRBJ2-6; D remains ambiguous. V lost 3 bases to trimming and J lost 0 bases, with 9 bases between them. This CDR3 is 16 amino acids long. Germline loops: CDR1 MNHEY, CDR2 SMNVEV (reference sequence). The CDR3 DNA reads as TGTGCCAGCAGTTTCCTCCCTCGCTCTGGGGCCAACGTCCTGACTTTC. It yields the protein CASSFLPRSGANVLTF. Filled out from reference TRBV27 and TRBJ2-6, the complete variable domain reads EAQVTQNPRYLITVTGKKLTVTCSQNMNHEYMSWYRQDPGLGLRQIYYSMNVEVTDKGDVPEGYKVSRKEKRNFPLILESPSPNQTSLYFCASSFLPRSGANVLTFGAGSRLTVL.

The rearrangement joins TRBV7-9 to TRBJ2-1, with 10 bases fitting TRBD2. J lost 4 bases, V lost 1 base, and 4 bases had no gene match. Germline CDR1 and CDR2: SEHNR and FQNEAQ (reference sequence). This CDR3 is built from 16 residues. The CDR3 sequence: CASSLGTSGAYNEQFF. The CDR3, as DNA: TGTGCCAGCAGCTTAGGGACTAGCGGAGCTTACAATGAGCAGTTCTTC.

The chain employs TRBV4-1 and TRBJ2-1; 10 bases are shared with TRBD2. The CDR3 contains 17 residues. Trimming removed 0 bases from V and 6 bases from J; junction bases left unmatched: 8. In germline, CDR1 is MGHRA, CDR2 YSYEKL. The CDR3 reads CASSQDWASGRSNEQFF. DNA of the CDR3: TGCGCCAGCAGCCAAGATTGGGCTAGCGGGAGAAGCAATGAGCAGTTCTTC.

The chain carries TRBV5-4 and TRBJ2-1, with 7 bases identical to TRBD1. Germline V gene lookup returns CDR1 SGHNT and CDR2 YYREEE (reference sequence). V shed 5 bases, J shed 1 base, and the junction held 6 bases outside the gene matches. There are 15 residues in the CDR3. The CDR3 region is CASRPQGRSYNEQFF. In DNA form, the CDR3 reads TGTGCCAGCAGACCACAGGGGAGATCCTACAATGAGCAGTTCTTC.

V is TRBV5-1 and J is TRBJ2-2, with TRBD1 identical over 10 bases. Per the germline V gene, CDR1 is SGHRS and CDR2 is YFSETQ. J lost 1 base, V lost 5 bases, and 8 bases had no gene match. CDR3 length: 17 residues. The CDR3, as DNA: TGCGCCAGCAGACATAGACAGGGGGCTTTGAACACCGGGGAGCTGTTTTTT. It yields the protein CASRHRQGALNTGELFF.

The chain links TRBV30 to TRBJ2-2; D might be TRBD1 (6 bases). This CDR3 has 18 amino acids. Deletions cut 2 bases from V and 2 bases from J, with 21 bases between. Germline V gene sequence: CDR1 GTSNPN, CDR2 SVGIG (reference sequence). CDR3 loop: CAWSLPRQGPINTGELFF. The DNA of the CDR3 is TGTGCCTGGAGTCTACCCCGTCAGGGGCCCATTAACACCGGGGAGCTGTTTTTT. Full variable domain (missing parts from reference TRBV30 and TRBJ2-2): SQTIHQWPATLVQPVGSPLSLECTVEGTSNPNLYWYRQAAGRGLQLLFYSVGIGQISSEVPQNLSASRPQDRQFILSSKKLLLSDSGFYLCAWSLPRQGPINTGELFFGEGSRLTVL.

The chain recombines TRBV6-4 with TRBJ2-1, with 10 bases identical to TRBD1. The CDR3 runs 14 residues. V gave up 4 bases and J gave up 6 bases; unmatched junction bases: 3. Per germline, CDR1 MRHNA and CDR2 SNTAGT. CDR3 loop: CASSGTGGSNEQFF. CDR3 DNA sequence: TGTGCCAGCAGTGGGACAGGGGGATCCAATGAGCAGTTCTTC.

The rearrangement links TRBV27 to TRBJ1-2; D is possibly TRBD1 (6 bases). From germline, CDR1 is MNHEY and CDR2 SMNVEV (reference sequence). V was cut by 2 bases and J by 8 bases, with 15 bases left in between. The CDR3 runs to 14 residues. In nucleotides, the CDR3 is TGTGCCAGCAGTTTAGGCAGGGGTCCCACCGGCTACACCTTC. Amino acid sequence: CASSLGRGPTGYTF.

The V call is TRBV6-1, the J call TRBJ2-1; 10 nucleotides agree with TRBD2. This CDR3 is 15 amino acids long. Losses at the gene ends were 6 bases for V and 2 bases for J; bases not matched to a gene: 4. In germline, CDR1 is MNHNS, CDR2 SASEGT. CDR3 amino acids: CASSRSGRAYNEQFF. As DNA, the CDR3 is TGTGCCAGCAGCCGAAGCGGGAGGGCCTACAATGAGCAGTTCTTC.

This clone was seen only once. The chain joins TRBV4-2 to TRBJ1-1, with D hard to call. CDR3 size: 14 residues. V was clipped by 2 bases and J by 3 bases, with 10 bases between them. Germline CDR1 LGHNA, CDR2 YNFKEQ. CDR3 residues: CASSQSSRDTEAFF. CDR3 sequence (DNA): TGTGCCAGCAGCCAATCTAGTCGGGACACTGAAGCTTTCTTT.

A single count supports this clone. The rearrangement links TRBV7-6 to TRBJ2-7; tentatively, D is TRBD1 (5 bases). This CDR3 is built from 13 residues. The V gene lost 1 base and the J gene lost 4 bases, with 8 bases spanning the gap. The germline CDR1 and CDR2 sequences are SGHVS and FNYEAQ. The CDR3 DNA reads as TGTGCCAGCAGCTTAGGACAGAGATACGAGCAGTACTTC. Translated, it gives CASSLGQRYEQYF.

This clone is a singleton in its sample. The chain uses TRBV14 and TRBJ2-1, with 7 nucleotides matching TRBD1. The CDR3 consists of 15 residues. Losses at the gene ends were 2 bases for V and 2 bases for J; bases not matched to a gene: 3. Per the germline V gene, CDR1 is SGHDN and CDR2 is FVKESK. In DNA form, the CDR3 reads TGTGCCAGCAGCCAATGGGACAGCCCCTACAATGAGCAGTTCTTC. Protein: CASSQWDSPYNEQFF.

This chain joins TRBV5-4 and TRBJ1-2; TRBD1 might be the D (6 bases). The V gene lost 4 bases and the J gene lost 4 bases, with 14 bases spanning the gap. From germline, CDR1 is SGHNT and CDR2 YYREEE (reference sequence). This CDR3 region has 14 residues. The chain's CDR3 is CASSKYRTVYGYTF. CDR3 sequence (DNA): TGTGCCAGCAGCAAGTATCGGACAGTCTATGGCTACACCTTC.

V gene TRBV6-5 combines with J gene TRBJ2-7; possible D gene TRBD1, 5 bases. Trimming cost V 7 bases and J 3 bases, with 16 bases left between them. The CDR3 loop spans 14 amino acids. Germline assignment: CDR1 MNHEY and CDR2 SVGAGI. In DNA, the CDR3 is TGTGCCAGCACCCCCCGGACATCCGTCTACGAGCAGTACTTC. Translating it yields CASTPRTSVYEQYF.

The V call is TRBV7-9, the J call TRBJ1-4; 8 nucleotides agree with TRBD1. Trimming removed 5 bases from V and 2 bases from J; junction bases left unmatched: 1. The germline V gene encodes CDR1 SEHNR and CDR2 FQNEAQ (reference sequence). This CDR3 has 14 amino acids. The CDR3 DNA reads as TGTGCCAGCAGCACAGGGGGGACTAATGAAAAACTGTTTTTT. Its translation is CASSTGGTNEKLFF.

There are a few counts of this clone. This chain joins TRBV4-1 and TRBJ1-3; the match to TRBD1 covers 11 bases. The CDR3 covers 16 residues. V lost 3 bases and J lost 3; bases outside the gene matches: 4. Germline loops: CDR1 MGHRA, CDR2 YSYEKL. This chain's CDR3 is CASSQTGTGGGNTIYF. DNA of the CDR3: TGCGCCAGCAGCCAGACCGGGACAGGGGGTGGAAACACCATATATTTT.